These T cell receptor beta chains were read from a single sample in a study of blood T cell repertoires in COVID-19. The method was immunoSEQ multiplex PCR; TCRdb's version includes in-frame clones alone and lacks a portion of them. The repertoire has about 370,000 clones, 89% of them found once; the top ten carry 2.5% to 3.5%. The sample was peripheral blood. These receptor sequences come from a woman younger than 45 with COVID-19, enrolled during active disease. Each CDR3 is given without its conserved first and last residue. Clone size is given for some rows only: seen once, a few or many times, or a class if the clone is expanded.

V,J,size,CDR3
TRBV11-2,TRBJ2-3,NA,ASSLRVAGTSTDTQY
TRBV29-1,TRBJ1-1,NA,SVGGRVNTEAF
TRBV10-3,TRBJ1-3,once,ASGRLAGPGNTIY
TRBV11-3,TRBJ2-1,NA,ASSLSGGSEQF
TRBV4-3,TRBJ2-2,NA,ASSQAPRGTPNTGELF
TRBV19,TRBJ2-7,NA,ASTAGASYEQY
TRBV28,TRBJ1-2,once,ASSSPRGNYGYT
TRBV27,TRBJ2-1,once,ASSGDYNEQF
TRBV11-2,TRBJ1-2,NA,ASSPTGGEQAGYT
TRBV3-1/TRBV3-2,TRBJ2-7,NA,ASRQGASYEQY
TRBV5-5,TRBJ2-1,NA,ASSYDRVNEQF
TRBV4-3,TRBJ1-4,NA,ASSPLADPNEKLF
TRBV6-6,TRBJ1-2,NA,ASNDSPYGYT
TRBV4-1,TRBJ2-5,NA,ASSQIQGQETQY
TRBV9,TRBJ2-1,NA,ASSPRTSGRASSYNEQF
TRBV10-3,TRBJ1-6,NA,AISSLQGNNSPLH
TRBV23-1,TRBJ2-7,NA,ASRPGQGPPFTFTGQY
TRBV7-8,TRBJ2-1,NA,ASSEVNEQF
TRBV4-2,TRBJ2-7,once,ASSQESSGGYEQY
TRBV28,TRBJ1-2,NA,ASTLGDRVDGYT
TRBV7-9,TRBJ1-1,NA,ASSLGTGGWIEAF
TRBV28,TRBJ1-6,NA,ASSLPGSGYSPLH